A selection of T cell receptor beta chains follows, all from one sample in a study of T-cell reconstitution after alpha-beta-depleted transplantation in children. TCRdb independently ran MiXCR on the PCR reads; one entry per CDR3 protein. The profile covers about 980,000 distinct CDR3 sequences, with around 30% appearing a single time and over 25% taken by the ten largest. Here the sequenced sample was PBMCs, mostly from graft donor cells, taken 360 days after TCRalphabeta/CD19-depleted stem cell transplant. The origin of the receptors is a boy less than two years old who had a stem cell transplant for SCID, so the T cells may come from the graft donor. The CDR3 runs from the conserved cysteine through the conserved F or W. The order of the fields is clone size, V gene, D gene, J gene, CDR3 protein, CDR3 DNA. D genes are given only for firm matches. Size is stated for part of the rows, as once, few or many counts, or as a class when the clone is expanded.

abundance: NA
v_gene: TRBV27
d_gene: NA
j_gene: TRBJ2-3
CDR3aa: CASSHRRRRMLTSTDTQYF
CDR3nt: TGTGCCAGCAGCCATAGGAGGCGCAGGATGCTTACTAGCACAGATACGCAGTATTTT

abundance: few
v_gene: TRBV5-1
d_gene: TRBD1
j_gene: TRBJ2-2
CDR3aa: CASSSGQIMGTGELFF
CDR3nt: TGCGCCAGCAGCTCGGGACAGATCATGGGCACCGGGGAGCTGTTTTTT

abundance: NA
v_gene: TRBV15
d_gene: NA
j_gene: TRBJ2-6
CDR3aa: CATTLASFGANVLTF
CDR3nt: TGTGCCACCACACTAGCTAGTTTCGGGGCCAACGTCCTGACTTTC

abundance: NA
v_gene: TRBV12-3/TRBV12-4
d_gene: NA
j_gene: TRBJ2-3
CDR3aa: CASSAWGGTDTQYF
CDR3nt: TGTGCCAGCAGTGCCTGGGGGGGCACAGATACGCAGTATTTT

abundance: few
v_gene: TRBV6-2/TRBV6-3
d_gene: NA
j_gene: TRBJ2-1
CDR3aa: CASTTGQAGGNEQFF
CDR3nt: TGTGCCAGCACCACCGGGCAGGCCGGCGGGAATGAGCAGTTCTTC

abundance: NA
v_gene: TRBV9
d_gene: TRBD2
j_gene: TRBJ2-5
CDR3aa: CASSKPGLASGETQYF
CDR3nt: TGTGCCAGCAGCAAACCGGGACTAGCCTCGGGAGAGACCCAGTACTTC

abundance: many
v_gene: TRBV4-1
d_gene: NA
j_gene: TRBJ1-2
CDR3aa: CASSQPTPYGYTF
CDR3nt: TGCGCCAGCAGCCAACCGACCCCCTATGGCTACACCTTC

abundance: few
v_gene: TRBV6-2/TRBV6-3
d_gene: TRBD1
j_gene: TRBJ2-5
CDR3aa: CASSTDRKETQYF
CDR3nt: TGTGCCAGCAGCACGGACAGGAAAGAGACCCAGTACTTC

abundance: few
v_gene: TRBV25-1
d_gene: NA
j_gene: TRBJ2-7
CDR3aa: CASSGRNNYEQYF
CDR3nt: TGTGCCAGCAGTGGCAGGAACAACTACGAGCAGTACTTC

abundance: few
v_gene: TRBV6-5
d_gene: TRBD2
j_gene: TRBJ2-1
CDR3aa: CASSIGAGGPLYNEQFF
CDR3nt: TGTGCCAGCAGTATTGGGGCGGGAGGCCCACTATACAATGAGCAGTTCTTC